A single sample gave rise to the 32 T cell receptor beta chains below, sequenced in a study of blood T cell repertoires in COVID-19. Assay: immunoSEQ multiplex PCR; the TCRdb copy retains only in-frame clones and omits some. Of some 100,000 clones detected, approximately 84% appear once; the ten largest clones hold 7% to 9%. Sequencing used peripheral blood. The receptor source for this set is a man between 25 and 39 years old in a cohort sampled during active COVID-19.

As regards this clone: The same CDR3 arises from other DNA sequences in this sample as well. The J gene is TRBJ2-3, the V gene TRBV7-9; the D gene is possibly TRBD1 (6 bases). Germline CDR1 reads SEHNR; CDR2 reads FQNEAQ (reference sequence). Trimming shortened V by 1 base and J by 1 base, and 9 bases separated the two germline ends. This CDR3 contains 15 residues. The CDR3 protein is CASSLGAGGTDTQYF. In DNA, the CDR3 is TGTGCCAGCAGCTTAGGTGCAGGGGGCACAGATACGCAGTATTTT.

The rearrangement links TRBV7-2 to TRBJ2-3, with 12 bases lining up with TRBD2. The CDR3 length is 19 residues. The trim removed 4 bases at V and 1 base at J, leaving 12 bases unmatched. Per the germline V gene, CDR1 is SGHTA and CDR2 is FQGNSA. The CDR3 sequence: CASSSILAGGRSRTDTQYF. The DNA of the CDR3 is TGTGCCAGCAGCTCCATACTAGCGGGGGGTCGGTCACGCACAGATACGCAGTATTTT.

This chain connects TRBV19 to TRBJ2-1; 8 nucleotides line up with TRBD1. The CDR3 has 15 residues. Germline V gives CDR1 LNHDA, CDR2 SQIVND (reference sequence). V was clipped by 4 bases and J by 8 bases; unmatched bases: 10. The CDR3 DNA follows: TGTGCCAGTAGTACTCACCGAGACAGGGGCTATGAGCAGTTCTTC. It encodes CASSTHRDRGYEQFF.

The CDR3 sequence is CASSSSGGFISNTGELFF. CDR3 bases: TGTGCCAGCTCTAGTAGCGGGGGGTTTATCTCAAACACCGGGGAGCTGTTTTTT. The chain is built from TRBV9 and TRBJ2-2; 10 positions agree with TRBD2. Germline loops: CDR1 SGDLS, CDR2 YYNGEE. This CDR3 contains 18 residues. The ends lost 7 bases at V and 2 bases at J; junction bases unmatched: 14.

The chain combines TRBV7-9 with TRBJ1-1; unclear D gene. This CDR3 spans 15 amino acids. The V end lost 1 base, the J end lost 6 bases, and 15 bases lay between the germline ends. Per germline, CDR1 SEHNR and CDR2 FQNEAQ (reference sequence). CDR3 DNA sequence: TGTGCCAGCAGCTTAGTAGCCTTGGGAGTCCCTGAAGCTTTCTTT. This translates into CASSLVALGVPEAFF.

The gene calls are TRBV5-1 and TRBJ1-1; perhaps TRBD1 as D (5 bases). The germline gives CDR1 SGHRS, CDR2 YFSETQ. Between the trimmed V and J ends, which lost 0 bases and 1 base, there was a span of 7 bases. The CDR3 is 14 residues long. CDR3 amino acids: CASSLGQPNTEAFF. The CDR3 DNA follows: TGCGCCAGCAGCTTGGGACAGCCGAACACTGAAGCTTTCTTT.

The rearrangement links TRBV5-1 to TRBJ2-3; the match to TRBD2 covers 8 bases. The germline V gene encodes CDR1 SGHRS and CDR2 YFSETQ. The J segment lost 0 bases and the V segment lost 2 bases, leaving 5 bases of the junction unmatched. The CDR3 runs to 16 residues. CDR3 sequence reads: CASSFGRGASTDTQYF. The CDR3 nucleotides are TGCGCCAGCAGCTTCGGGCGGGGGGCTAGCACAGATACGCAGTATTTT. Complete variable domain (other parts from reference TRBV5-1 and TRBJ2-3): KAGVTQTPRYLIKTRGQQVTLSCSPISGHRSVSWYQQTPGQGLQFLFEYFSETQRNKGNFPGRFSGRQFSNSRSEMNVSTLELGDSALYLCASSFGRGASTDTQYFGPGTRLTVL.

The chain has TRBV19 and TRBJ1-2; 8 bases map to TRBD1. In germline, CDR1 is LNHDA, CDR2 SQIVND (reference sequence). CDR3 size: 14 residues. V dropped 6 bases and J dropped 3; count of bases not matched to a gene: 6. The CDR3 sequence is CASSHIQGDYGYTF. In DNA form, the CDR3 reads TGTGCCAGTAGCCACATACAGGGGGACTATGGCTACACCTTC.

Written as DNA, the CDR3 is TGTGCCAGCAGCATGGCTAGCGGGGGGCTCTATGGGGATGAGCAGTTCTTC. Amino acid sequence: CASSMASGGLYGDEQFF. The chain employs TRBV9 and TRBJ2-1; 11 bases agree with TRBD2. Trimming took 4 bases from V and 8 from J; bases not matched to a gene: 14. This CDR3 is 17 amino acids long. From germline, CDR1 is SGDLS and CDR2 YYNGEE.

The genes are TRBV6-5 and TRBJ2-3; 8 nucleotides agree with TRBD1. CDR1 and CDR2 from the germline V gene are MNHEY and SVGAGI. The CDR3 has 15 amino acids. The V segment lost 8 bases and the J segment 5 bases; nucleotides outside the gene matches: 12. The chain's CDR3 is CASGRQGSSRDTQYF. The CDR3 bases are TGTGCCAGCGGACGACAGGGGAGTTCTAGAGATACGCAGTATTTT.

The chain couples TRBV4-3 to TRBJ1-5, with D possibly being TRBD1 (6 bases). V lost 0 bases to trimming and J lost 7 bases, with 13 bases between them. The CDR3 contains 15 residues. Germline-derived CDR1 and CDR2 are LGHNA and YSLEER. CDR3 sequence: CASSQERGHLQPQHF. CDR3 DNA: TGCGCCAGCAGCCAAGAACGGGGACATTTGCAGCCCCAGCATTTT.

V gene TRBV24-1 combines with J gene TRBJ1-5, with a weak D call TRBD1 (6 bases). From germline, CDR1 is KGHDR and CDR2 SFDVKD. The length of the CDR3 is 13 residues. V lost 9 bases to trimming and J lost 5 bases, with 13 bases between them. The DNA for the CDR3 is TGTGCCACCGGCGAGGGGGGGGATCAGCCCCAGCATTTT. Protein product: CATGEGGDQPQHF.

The V call is TRBV5-1, the J call TRBJ2-3; D may be TRBD1 (6 bases). V was trimmed by 2 bases and J by 1 base, leaving 14 bases between them. The germline V gene has CDR1 SGHRS and CDR2 YFSETQ. This CDR3 is 16 amino acids long. The CDR3 region has the DNA TGCGCCAGCAGCTTCGGACAGCTCATGGGCACAGATACGCAGTATTTT. Its translation is CASSFGQLMGTDTQYF.

The rearrangement uses TRBV7-9 and TRBJ2-5; tentative D call: TRBD1 (6 bases). The length of the CDR3 is 13 residues. The V and J ends lost 8 bases and 5 bases respectively, with 15 bases between them. Germline-derived CDR1 and CDR2 are SEHNR and FQNEAQ (reference sequence). CDR3 nucleotides: TGTGCCAGCCACGTCCTGACAGGCGAGACCCAGTACTTC. This encodes CASHVLTGETQYF. Filled out from reference TRBV7-9 and TRBJ2-5, the complete variable domain reads DTGVSQNPRHKITKRGQNVTFRCDPISEHNRLYWYRQTLGQGPEFLTYFQNEAQLEKSRLLSDRFSAERPKGSFSTLEIQRTEQGDSAMYLCASHVLTGETQYFGPGTRLLVL.

This chain joins TRBV29-1 and TRBJ1-3; D unresolved. The V and J ends lost 7 bases and 7 bases respectively, with 11 bases between them. There are 11 residues in the CDR3. Germline CDR1 and CDR2: SQVTM and ANQGSEA. DNA of the CDR3: TGCAGCGCTCCCATCGGGAACACCATATATTTT. This gives the protein CSAPIGNTIYF.

Comment on this clone: Within the sample, other DNA sequences also encode this same CDR3. V and J are TRBV15 and TRBJ2-3; weak D call: TRBD2 (7 bases). Trimming shortened V by 0 bases and J by 3 bases, and 10 bases separated the two germline ends. Germline CDR1 and CDR2: LNHNV and YYDKDF (reference sequence). CDR3 length: 15 residues. This chain's CDR3 is CATSRDRGGTDTQYF. As DNA, the CDR3 is TGTGCCACCAGCAGAGACAGGGGAGGGACAGATACGCAGTATTTT.

This chain joins TRBV18 and TRBJ2-5, with D unresolved. This CDR3 has 14 residues. CDR1 is KGHSH and CDR2 is LQKENI in the germline V gene. The germline V and J ends were trimmed by 3 bases and 0 bases, with 8 bases remaining between them. The CDR3 nucleotides are TGTGCCAGCTCACCTCGGTCGGACCAAGAGACCCAGTACTTC. Translating it yields CASSPRSDQETQYF.

The chain joins TRBV11-3 to TRBJ2-2; D may be TRBD1 (6 bases). Germline V CDR1 and CDR2: SGHNT, YENEEA. The CDR3 consists of 13 residues. V was cut by 6 bases and J by 5 bases, with 10 bases left in between. CDR3 DNA sequence: TGTGCCAGCAGTAACAGGGTGACCGGGGAGCTGTTTTTT. The encoded protein is CASSNRVTGELFF.

V and J are TRBV5-4 and TRBJ2-5, with 7 bases that match TRBD1. CDR3 length: 16 amino acids. From germline, CDR1 is SGHNT and CDR2 YYREEE (reference sequence). The J segment lost 2 bases and the V segment lost 3 bases, leaving 10 bases of the junction unmatched. CDR3 sequence: CASSSSRGSLQETQYF. The CDR3 DNA reads as TGTGCCAGCAGCTCCAGCAGGGGGAGCCTACAAGAGACCCAGTACTTC.

The rearrangement links TRBV5-1 to TRBJ1-5; TRBD1 is a possible D gene (6 bases). CDR3 size: 15 residues. Trimming pared 0 bases from V and 4 bases from J, leaving 11 bases between. CDR1 is SGHRS and CDR2 is YFSETQ in the germline V gene. The CDR3 sequence: CASSLGGGANQPQHF. The CDR3 coding sequence is TGCGCCAGCAGCTTGGGAGGGGGAGCGAATCAGCCCCAGCATTTT.

This clone was detected a few times. The chain carries TRBV27 and TRBJ2-1; 11 bases fit TRBD2. J lost 7 bases, V lost 7 bases, and 9 bases had no gene match. The CDR3 covers 15 residues. Germline CDR1 is MNHEY and CDR2 is SMNVEV (reference sequence). CDR3 loop: CASTFSGGAGNEQFF. In nucleotides, the CDR3 is TGTGCCAGCACCTTTAGCGGGGGGGCCGGGAATGAGCAGTTCTTC.

CDR3 amino acids: CASTPGGSNSGANVLTF. The CDR3 bases are TGTGCCAGTACCCCCGGAGGGAGTAACTCTGGGGCCAACGTCCTGACTTTC. This rearrangement joins TRBV19 to TRBJ2-6; a possible D gene is TRBD2 (6 bases). V lost 7 bases to trimming and J lost 0 bases, with 16 bases between them. Per the germline V gene, CDR1 is LNHDA and CDR2 is SQIVND (reference sequence). The CDR3 extends over 17 amino acids. Variable domain in full (rest from reference TRBV19 and TRBJ2-6): DGGITQSPKYLFRKEGQNVTLSCEQNLNHDAMYWYRQDPGQGLRLIYYSQIVNDFQKGDIAEGYSVSREKKESFPLTVTSAQKNPTAFYLCASTPGGSNSGANVLTFGAGSRLTVL.

This clone was counted a single time. The chain uses TRBV14 and TRBJ2-3; TRBD1 matches 9 bases. J was trimmed by 2 bases and V by 3 bases; bases with no gene match: 6. The length of the CDR3 is 16 residues. Germline-derived CDR1 and CDR2 are SGHDN and FVKESK. CDR3 DNA sequence: TGTGCCAGCAGCCACCAGGACAGGGGATTCACAGATACGCAGTATTTT. It yields the protein CASSHQDRGFTDTQYF.

This clone has a handful of counts. This chain uses TRBV5-1 with TRBJ1-5, with 10 bases aligning to TRBD1. Germline CDR1 and CDR2: SGHRS and YFSETQ. Losses at the gene ends were 4 bases for V and 3 bases for J; bases not matched to a gene: 4. This CDR3 contains 15 residues. The CDR3 DNA is TGCGCCAGCAGCGCGGGGACAGGGGTCAATCAGCCCCAGCATTTT. This codes for CASSAGTGVNQPQHF.

This clone was seen just once. The chain combines TRBV7-2 with TRBJ2-1; 9 bases match TRBD2. The CDR3 extends over 17 amino acids. The trim removed 1 base at V and 8 bases at J, leaving 12 bases unmatched. Germline values: CDR1 SGHTA, CDR2 FQGNSA. CDR3 sequence (DNA): TGTGCCAGCAGCTTAGGATATAGCGGGGGCCCCGAGTATGAGCAGTTCTTC. It encodes CASSLGYSGGPEYEQFF.

This chain joins TRBV5-1 and TRBJ1-2; 12 nucleotides line up with TRBD1. V gave up 4 bases and J gave up 8 bases; unmatched junction bases: 3. Per germline, CDR1 SGHRS and CDR2 YFSETQ. This CDR3 region has 13 residues. CDR3 sequence (DNA): TGCGCCAGCAGCGGCGGGACAGGGGGCGGCTACACCTTC. Residues: CASSGGTGGGYTF.

This clone was seen once. The V and J genes are TRBV6-5 and TRBJ2-2; 15 positions match TRBD2. The CDR3 extends over 15 amino acids. Germline CDR1 and CDR2: MNHEY and SVGAGI. V was clipped by 7 bases and J by 7 bases; unmatched bases: 4. CDR3 sequence: CASTRTSGGVGELFF. In DNA form, the CDR3 reads TGTGCCAGCACACGGACTAGCGGGGGGGTCGGGGAGCTGTTTTTT.

This sequence joins TRBV14 and TRBJ1-5; D remains ambiguous. The germline gives CDR1 SGHDN, CDR2 FVKESK. The ends were cut back, 1 base at V and 4 bases at J, with 8 bases in the middle. The CDR3 runs to 14 residues. CDR3 DNA: TGTGCCAGCAGCCAAGGGGTCGGGAATCAGCCCCAGCATTTT. This sequence encodes CASSQGVGNQPQHF. Full variable domain (missing parts from reference TRBV14 and TRBJ1-5): EAGVTQFPSHSVIEKGQTVTLRCDPISGHDNLYWYRRVMGKEIKFLLHFVKESKQDESGMPNNRFLAERTGGTYSTLKVQPAELEDSGVYFCASSQGVGNQPQHFGDGTRLSIL.

The rearrangement uses TRBV18 and TRBJ1-1; possible D gene TRBD1, 5 bases. Trimming took off 3 bases at V and 6 bases at J, with 17 bases between the two ends. The CDR3 runs to 15 residues. The germline V gene has CDR1 KGHSH and CDR2 LQKENI. The CDR3 region has the DNA TGTGCCAGCTCACCCGATGTGTGGGTAGGGGCTGAAGCTTTCTTT. It translates to CASSPDVWVGAEAFF.

The J gene is TRBJ2-7, the V gene TRBV7-6, with 7 bases identical to TRBD1. The V and J ends lost 4 bases and 2 bases, in that order; junction bases with no gene match: 5. The CDR3 runs 14 residues. Germline V lookup: CDR1 SGHVS, CDR2 FNYEAQ. The CDR3 nucleotides are TGTGCCAGCAGCTCACGACAGGGTACCTACGAGCAGTACTTC. It specifies CASSSRQGTYEQYF.

The chain couples TRBV7-2 to TRBJ2-5; 10 nucleotides match TRBD2. V gave up 5 bases and J gave up 3 bases; unmatched junction bases: 9. The CDR3 has 16 residues. CDR1 and CDR2 from the germline V gene are SGHTA and FQGNSA. Written as DNA, the CDR3 is TGTGCCAGCAGCCTTCTAGCGGGGGTGTTGGAAGAGACCCAGTACTTC. This gives the protein CASSLLAGVLEETQYF.

The CDR3 DNA sequence: TGTGCCAGCAGTTACTCCCGAAGGGGATCCACTGAAGCTTTCTTT. The encoded protein is CASSYSRRGSTEAFF. The rearrangement uses TRBV6-5 and TRBJ1-1; a weak D match, TRBD1 (5 bases). Trimming stripped 0 bases from V and 4 bases from J, with 12 bases between. Germline values: CDR1 MNHEY, CDR2 SVGAGI. The length of the CDR3 is 15 residues.